This TCR beta chain was identified in a study of shared clonotypes between healthy human individuals. Data came from immunoSEQ multiplex PCR; TCRdb stores just in-frame clones and leaves some out. Found here are under 1,100,000 clones, more than 60% of them singletons; the top ten hold around 1.4%. The trim removed 3 bases at V and 9 bases at J, leaving 11 bases unmatched. This CDR3 contains 14 residues. Germline assignment: CDR1 SGHDT and CDR2 YYEEEE. The chain couples TRBV5-6 to TRBJ2-5, with 7 bases fitting TRBD1. This sequence originates from a man younger than 30 in good health. Sequencing used memory CD4+ T cells sorted from blood. Subset specified: CD45RA-negative fraction. CDR3 sequence: CASSSKTGSTAQYF. CDR3 nucleotide sequence: TGTGCCAGCAGCTCAAAGACAGGGTCAACGGCCCAGTACTTC.